This TCR beta chain was recorded in a study of post-analysis software for immune sequencing data (dated by TCRdb to 2015 to 2017). Regarding the complete study: Disease courses on record covered relapsing-remitting, secondary progressive and progressive-relapsing multiple sclerosis, though some patients had no subtype annotation. The patient repertoires were compared against approximately ten previously published healthy control repertoires obtained from donors aged roughly 6 to 28 years. A subset of samples was prepared in parallel using single-end sample barcoding, then pooled and co-amplified after Illumina adapter ligation.

To demonstrate the VDJtools post-analysis software, TCR beta repertoires were profiled from the peripheral blood of about 14 young patients with multiple sclerosis. The multiple sclerosis patients were children and adolescents between roughly 6 and 16 years of age. This clonotype turned up a few times. Which antigen it targets is not known. No much larger clone exists at a distance of one base, and base qualities are not known. Results and caveats for the whole study, not just this receptor: A handful of TRBV segments, including TRBV5-6, TRBV5-1 and TRBV20-1, were significantly more frequent in patients than controls. When samples were clustered directly using the F measure, samples prepared in the same batch co-clustered strongly, which prompted a batch-effect correction. Significantly lower normalized Chao1 diversity was found in multiple sclerosis patients than in controls, suggesting substantial peripheral T-cell clonal expansion. The control group was slightly older than the multiple sclerosis patient group.

The germline ends are 24 bases apart after V is trimmed by 2 bases and J by 11 bases. CDR1 and CDR2 are read off the germline V gene as SQVTM and ANQGSEA. From the cysteine through the phenylalanine, the CDR3 covers 15 amino acids. Solely the CDR3 DNA is kept, with 45 bases framed from the first base. Library preparation employed PCR. Sequencing used an Illumina HiSeq 2500. Unique molecular identifiers were incorporated into TCR beta cDNA libraries to reduce PCR and sequencing biases. Every 1 to 10 million input T cells yielded 500,000 or so cDNA molecules, meaning each molecule approximated one T cell. The patient libraries were prepared and sequenced with the same protocol used for the earlier healthy control dataset. Samples belonging to the same batch were prepared together, multiplexed and sequenced on a shared HiSeq lane. The source study handled its data this way. Raw barcoded reads were processed with MIGEC, and single-read molecular identifier groups were discarded before consensus assembly and CDR3 extraction. VDJtools was used for post-analysis of the clonotype tables, with diversity normalized by down-sampling every dataset to the smallest sample size. Repertoire overlap clustering matched CDR3 amino acid but not nucleotide sequences to correct batch-related cross-sample contamination. The raw public reads went through TCRdb reprocessing: fastp at Q25, MiXCR clone calling, in-frame beta chains kept. Each entry is one CDR3 protein sequence, shown with its most common DNA and genes. What appears here as the V and J calls and clone size reflects TCRdb's work, not the paper's. The sample contains some 800,000 distinct CDR3 sequences, approximately 44% of them found a single time. 4.9% of the sample lies in the top ten.

The sequenced sample consisted of blood. The chain is made from TRBV29-1 and TRBJ2-5; TRBD1 is a possible D gene, resting on 6 matching bases. The TCR was taken from a girl aged 5 to 17 with multiple sclerosis. The nucleotides read TGCAGCGTTGAATTTCGGGACACGAAACAATTTGAGCAGTACTTC. It is translated as CSVEFRDTKQFEQYF.